This T cell receptor (beta chain) was sequenced in a study of technical replicates of blood from several donors. This clone came up once. Profiled with immunoSEQ multiplex PCR; TCRdb holds only in-frame clones, not every one. The sample has under 80,000 clones; 91% are singletons. This clonotype was obtained from a human donor in good health. Some clones in this sample may be carry-over from other donors' samples. The sequenced sample consisted of T cells isolated from PBMCs.

CDR3 region: CASSPVSGRLTDTQYF. In nucleotides, the CDR3 is TGTGCCAGCAGCCCGGTTAGCGGGAGACTCACAGATACGCAGTATTTT. The chain has TRBV7-3 and TRBJ2-3; 9 bases match TRBD2. Looked up from germline, CDR1 is SGHTA and CDR2 is FQGTGA. Trimming took 5 bases from V and 2 from J; bases not matched to a gene: 8. This CDR3 spans 16 amino acids.